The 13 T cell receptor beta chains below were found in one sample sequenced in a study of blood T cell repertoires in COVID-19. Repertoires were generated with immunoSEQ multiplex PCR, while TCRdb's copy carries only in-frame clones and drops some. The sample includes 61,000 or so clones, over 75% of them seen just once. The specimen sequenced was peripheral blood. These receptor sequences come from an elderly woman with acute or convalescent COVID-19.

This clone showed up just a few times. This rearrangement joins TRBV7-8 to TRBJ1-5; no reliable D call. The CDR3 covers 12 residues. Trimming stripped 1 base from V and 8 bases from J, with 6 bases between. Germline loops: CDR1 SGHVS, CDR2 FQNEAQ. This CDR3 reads CASSLGGEPQHF. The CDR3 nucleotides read TGTGCCAGCAGCTTAGGCGGGGAGCCCCAGCATTTT.

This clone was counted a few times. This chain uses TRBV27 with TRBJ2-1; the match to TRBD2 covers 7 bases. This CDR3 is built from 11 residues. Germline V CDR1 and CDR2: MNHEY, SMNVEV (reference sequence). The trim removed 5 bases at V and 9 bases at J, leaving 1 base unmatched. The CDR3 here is CASSPGGEQFF. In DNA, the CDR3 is TGTGCCAGCAGTCCGGGGGGTGAGCAGTTCTTC.

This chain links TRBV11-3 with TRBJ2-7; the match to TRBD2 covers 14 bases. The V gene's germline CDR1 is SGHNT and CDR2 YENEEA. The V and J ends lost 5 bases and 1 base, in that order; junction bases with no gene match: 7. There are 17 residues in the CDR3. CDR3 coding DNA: TGTGCCAGCAGCCCAGGGACTAGCGGGAGACCTTCCTACGAGCAGTACTTC. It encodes CASSPGTSGRPSYEQYF. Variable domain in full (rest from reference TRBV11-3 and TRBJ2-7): EAGVVQSPRYKIIEKKQPVAFWCNPISGHNTLYWYLQNLGQGPELLIRYENEEAVDDSQLPKDRFSAERLKGVDSTLKIQPAELGDSAVYLCASSPGTSGRPSYEQYFGPGTRLTVT.

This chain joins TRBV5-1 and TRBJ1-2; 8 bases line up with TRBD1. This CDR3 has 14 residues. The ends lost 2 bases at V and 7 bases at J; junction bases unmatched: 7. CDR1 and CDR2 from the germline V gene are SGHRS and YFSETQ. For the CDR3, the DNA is TGCGCCAGCAGCTTCGGGCAGGGGGCAGGTGGCTACACCTTC. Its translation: CASSFGQGAGGYTF.

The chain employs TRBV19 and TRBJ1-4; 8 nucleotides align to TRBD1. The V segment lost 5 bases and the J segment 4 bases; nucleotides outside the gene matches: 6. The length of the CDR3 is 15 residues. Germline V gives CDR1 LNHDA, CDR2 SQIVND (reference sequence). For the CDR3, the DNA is TGTGCCAGTAGTCTTCGGACAGGGCTTAATGAAAAACTGTTTTTT. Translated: CASSLRTGLNEKLFF.

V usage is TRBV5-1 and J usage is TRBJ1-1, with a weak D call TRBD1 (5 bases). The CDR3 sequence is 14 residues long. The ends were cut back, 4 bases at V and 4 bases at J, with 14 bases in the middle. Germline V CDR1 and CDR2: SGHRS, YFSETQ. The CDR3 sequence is CASSRTGGSTEAFF. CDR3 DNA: TGCGCCAGCAGCCGGACGGGGGGGAGCACTGAAGCTTTCTTT.

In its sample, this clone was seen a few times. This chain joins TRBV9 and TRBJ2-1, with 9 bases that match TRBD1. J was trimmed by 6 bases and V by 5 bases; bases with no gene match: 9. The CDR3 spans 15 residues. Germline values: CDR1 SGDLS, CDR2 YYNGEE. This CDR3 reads CASRKQGAPGNEQFF. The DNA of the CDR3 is TGTGCCAGCAGAAAACAGGGGGCGCCTGGCAATGAGCAGTTCTTC.

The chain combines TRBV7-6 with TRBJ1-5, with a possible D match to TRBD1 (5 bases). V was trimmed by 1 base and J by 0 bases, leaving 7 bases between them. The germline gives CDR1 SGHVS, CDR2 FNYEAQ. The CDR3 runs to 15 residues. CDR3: CASSLEGDSNQPQHF. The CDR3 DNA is TGTGCCAGCAGCTTAGAAGGGGATAGCAATCAGCCCCAGCATTTT.

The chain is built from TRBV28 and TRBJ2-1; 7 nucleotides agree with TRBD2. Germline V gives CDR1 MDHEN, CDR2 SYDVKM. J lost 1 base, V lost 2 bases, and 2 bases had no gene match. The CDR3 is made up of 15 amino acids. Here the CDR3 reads CASSLRGVSYNEQFF. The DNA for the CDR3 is TGTGCCAGCAGTTTACGGGGGGTATCCTACAATGAGCAGTTCTTC.

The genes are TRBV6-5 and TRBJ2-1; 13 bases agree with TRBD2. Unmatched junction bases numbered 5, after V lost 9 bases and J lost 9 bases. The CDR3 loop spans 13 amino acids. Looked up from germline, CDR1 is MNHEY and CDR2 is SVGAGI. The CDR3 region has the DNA TGTGCCAGTAGACTAGCGGGAGGTAGTGAGCAGTTCTTC. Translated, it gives CASRLAGGSEQFF.

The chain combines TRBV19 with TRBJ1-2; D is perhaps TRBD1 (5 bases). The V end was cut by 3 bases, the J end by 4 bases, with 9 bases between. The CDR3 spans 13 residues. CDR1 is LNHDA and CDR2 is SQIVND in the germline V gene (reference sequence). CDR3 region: CASSISGGYGYTF. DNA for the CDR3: TGTGCCAGTAGTATCTCCGGGGGCTATGGCTACACCTTC.

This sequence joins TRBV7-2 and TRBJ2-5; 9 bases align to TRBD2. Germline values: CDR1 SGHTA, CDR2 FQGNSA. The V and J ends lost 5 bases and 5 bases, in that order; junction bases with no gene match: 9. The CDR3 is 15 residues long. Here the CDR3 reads CASSRGAGGGETQYF. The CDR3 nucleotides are TGTGCCAGCAGCCGCGGAGCGGGGGGTGGGGAGACCCAGTACTTC. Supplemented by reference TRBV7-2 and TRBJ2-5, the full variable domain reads GAGVSQSPSNKVTEKGKDVELRCDPISGHTALYWYRQSLGQGLEFLIYFQGNSAPDKSGLPSDRFSAERTGGSVSTLTIQRTQQEDSAVYLCASSRGAGGGETQYFGPGTRLLVL.

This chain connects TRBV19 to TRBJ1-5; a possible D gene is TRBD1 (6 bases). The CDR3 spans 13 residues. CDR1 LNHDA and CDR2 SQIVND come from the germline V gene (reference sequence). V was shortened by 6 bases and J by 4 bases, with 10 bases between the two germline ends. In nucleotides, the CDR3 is TGTGCCAGTAGCGAAGGGGGTAATCAGCCCCAGCATTTT. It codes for CASSEGGNQPQHF.